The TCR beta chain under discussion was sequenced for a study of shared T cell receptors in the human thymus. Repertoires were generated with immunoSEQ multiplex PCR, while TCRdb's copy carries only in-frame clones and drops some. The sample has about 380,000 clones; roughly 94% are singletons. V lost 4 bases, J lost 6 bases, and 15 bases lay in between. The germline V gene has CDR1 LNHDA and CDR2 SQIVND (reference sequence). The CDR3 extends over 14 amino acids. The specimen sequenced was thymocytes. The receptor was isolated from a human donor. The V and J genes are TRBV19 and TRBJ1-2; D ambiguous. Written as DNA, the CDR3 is TGTGCCAGTAGTAGGGCCCACCATCCGGATGGCTACACCTTC. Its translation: CASSRAHHPDGYTF.